This passage covers 4 T cell receptor beta chains from one sample sequenced in a study of vaccination and CD4 T cells after COVID-19. Antigen specificity for these receptors is unknown. Indicated treatment: approximately 11-day PBMC culture with coronavirus spike peptide pools or control peptides (ViraFEST assay). Once obtained from cultured CD4+ T cells, the DNA was sequenced using the Oncomine TCR Beta short-read assay. TCRdb recomputed calls from the PCR reads with MiXCR, one row per CDR3 protein. The repertoire has approximately 2,800 distinct CDR3 sequences, over 20% of them found once; the top ten carry 15% to 20%. Material: CD4+ T cells from blood, cultured in vitro, obtained after SARS-CoV-2 vaccination. These receptors originate from a human donor who had recovered from COVID-19.

This clonotype was seen a handful of times. J is TRBJ1-2 and V is TRBV10-3; unclear D gene. Per germline, CDR1 ENHRY and CDR2 SYGVKD. V lost 0 bases to trimming and J lost 4 bases, with 9 bases between them. CDR3 size: 14 residues. The CDR3 here is CAISESGRSYGYTF. CDR3 nucleotide sequence: TGTGCCATCAGTGAGTCCGGACGCAGCTATGGCTACACCTTC.

This clonotype is categorized as large. This chain links TRBV24-1 with TRBJ2-7, with D possibly TRBD1 on 6 matching bases. The germline CDR1 and CDR2 sequences are KGHDR and SFDVKD. Trimming pared 8 bases from V and 11 bases from J, leaving 18 bases between. The CDR3 loop spans 12 amino acids. This chain's CDR3 is CATIREQGSEYF. As DNA, the CDR3 is TGTGCCACCATAAGAGAACAGGGATCGGAGTACTTC.

By share, this clonotype counts as medium-sized (0.01 to 0.1%). The chain employs TRBV5-8 and TRBJ2-3; a possible D gene is TRBD1 (6 bases). CDR1 is SGHTS, CDR2 YDEGEE, per germline. The CDR3 sequence is 14 residues long. Trimming pared 4 bases from V and 2 bases from J, leaving 11 bases between. The DNA for the CDR3 is TGTGCCAGCAGCCTCAGGGGTGCCACAGATACGCAGTATTTT. Translation: CASSLRGATDTQYF.

In its sample, this clonotype was seen a few times. V is TRBV20-1 and J is TRBJ2-3; D is uncertain. Deletions cut 5 bases from V and 4 bases from J, with 22 bases between. Germline V lookup: CDR1 DFQATT, CDR2 SNEGSKA (reference sequence). This CDR3 contains 16 residues. In DNA, the CDR3 is TGCAGTGCTGCCCGATTAGCTGACACTAAGGCAGATACGCAGTATTTT. Translated: CSAARLADTKADTQYF.